The rows below give T cell receptor beta chains drawn from one sample of a study of cytomegalovirus exposure and HLA in healthy donors. The table came from immunoSEQ multiplex PCR; TCRdb's copy has only in-frame clones and leaves some out. The sample yields hundreds of thousands of clones, roughly 83% seen once. Sequenced: PBMCs. The receptor source for this set is a boy aged 2 to 10 in good health and CMV-seronegative. The CDR3 runs from the conserved cysteine through the conserved F or W. D genes are given only for firm matches. Size is omitted from some rows. Given values are once, few, many or a class for expanded clones.

V	D	size	J	CDR3	DNA
TRBV5-6	TRBD2	NA	TRBJ2-2	CASSWRMGGNTGELFF	TGTGCCAGCAGCTGGAGGATGGGAGGGAATACCGGGGAGCTGTTTTTT
TRBV2	TRBD2	once	TRBJ2-3	CASSEKLAGGWDTQYF	TGTGCCAGCAGTGAAAAACTAGCGGGGGGGTGGGATACGCAGTATTTT
TRBV5-1	TRBD2	NA	TRBJ2-3	CASSFLTSGGTDTQYF	TGCGCCAGCAGCTTTCTGACTAGCGGGGGCACAGATACGCAGTATTTT
TRBV5-6	NA	NA	TRBJ1-5	CASSQGPLESNQPQHF	TGTGCCAGCAGCCAGGGGCCCCTAGAGAGCAATCAGCCCCAGCATTTT
TRBV7-2	NA	NA	TRBJ1-1	CASSYRDTEAFF	TGTGCCAGCAGCTACAGGGACACTGAAGCTTTCTTT
TRBV19	NA	NA	TRBJ2-1	CASSKGRLLSYNEQFF	TGTGCCAGTAGCAAGGGGAGGCTTCTGTCCTACAATGAGCAGTTCTTC
TRBV6-5	TRBD1	once	TRBJ1-1	CASRPPGQPNTEAFF	TGTGCCAGCAGGCCTCCGGGACAGCCGAACACTGAAGCTTTCTTT
TRBV30	TRBD2	NA	TRBJ2-1	CAWKGREASSYNEQFF	TGTGCCTGGAAAGGTCGGGAGGCGAGCTCCTACAATGAGCAGTTCTTC
TRBV7-2	TRBD2	NA	TRBJ2-5	CASSLGTSGGQETQYF	TGTGCCAGCAGCTTAGGGACTAGCGGGGGCCAAGAGACCCAGTACTTC
TRBV5-4	NA	NA	TRBJ1-4	CASSLAGTNEKLFF	TGTGCCAGCAGCTTGGCAGGGACTAATGAAAAACTGTTTTTT
TRBV9	TRBD1	NA	TRBJ2-5	CASSVVGQGEETQYF	TGTGCCAGCAGCGTAGTAGGGCAGGGGGAAGAGACCCAGTACTTC
TRBV13	TRBD1	NA	TRBJ2-7	CASSGTGLDYEQYF	TGTGCCAGCAGCGGGACAGGGTTGGACTACGAGCAGTACTTC
TRBV10-3	NA	NA	TRBJ2-5	CAISESSLRVETQYF	TGTGCCATCAGTGAGTCGTCTTTGAGGGTTGAGACCCAGTACTTC
TRBV6-5	TRBD1	few	TRBJ1-5	CASRPGTGGYQPQHF	TGTGCCAGCAGACCAGGGACAGGGGGATATCAGCCCCAGCATTTT
TRBV6-1	NA	NA	TRBJ1-1	CASSPGLAEAFF	TGTGCCAGCAGTCCGGGACTCGCGGAAGCTTTCTTT
TRBV5-1	TRBD2	NA	TRBJ2-3	CASSRSGSTDTQYF	TGCGCCAGCAGCAGGAGCGGGAGTACAGATACGCAGTATTTT
TRBV7-6	NA	NA	TRBJ2-7	CASSLEGAGPSEQYF	TGTGCCAGCAGCTTAGAAGGGGCGGGACCGTCCGAGCAGTACTTC
TRBV5-6	TRBD2	NA	TRBJ2-5	CASSLSLAEETQYF	TGTGCCAGCAGCTTGAGTCTAGCGGAAGAGACCCAGTACTTC
TRBV27	NA	NA	TRBJ2-4	CASSLYGQFSKNIQYF	TGTGCCAGCAGTTTATATGGACAGTTCAGCAAAAACATTCAGTACTTC
TRBV19	NA	NA	TRBJ2-1	CASKNSRYNEQFF	TGTGCCAGTAAAAACAGCCGTTACAATGAGCAGTTCTTC
TRBV28	NA	few	TRBJ2-7	CASSSPGHAYEQYF	TGTGCCAGCAGTTCCCCCGGACACGCCTACGAGCAGTACTTC
TRBV6-1	NA	few	TRBJ1-1	CASRSQGRTEAFF	TGTGCCAGCAGGAGCCAGGGAAGAACTGAAGCTTTCTTT
TRBV6-1	NA	NA	TRBJ2-1	CASSEDERREQFF	TGTGCCAGCAGTGAAGACGAGCGTAGGGAGCAGTTCTTC
TRBV5-6	NA	once	TRBJ2-2	CASSLQGPGELFF	TGTGCCAGCAGCTTACAGGGTCCCGGGGAGCTGTTTTTT
TRBV7-9	TRBD2	NA	TRBJ2-5	CASSSVTSGIQETQYF	TGTGCCAGCAGCTCCGTGACTAGCGGGATCCAAGAGACCCAGTACTTC
TRBV21-1	NA	NA	TRBJ2-7	CASSKVGGDVYEQYF	TGTGCCAGCAGCAAGGTTGGGGGGGACGTCTACGAGCAGTACTTC
TRBV7-7	TRBD2	NA	TRBJ2-3	CASSSRLAGGADTQYF	TGTGCTAGCAGCTCTCGACTAGCGGGGGGTGCAGATACGCAGTATTTT
TRBV6-5	TRBD2	NA	TRBJ2-5	CASSYALGSGETQYF	TGTGCCAGCAGTTACGCCCTGGGTAGCGGGGAGACCCAGTACTTC
TRBV15	NA	NA	TRBJ1-2	CATIGNYGYTF	TGTGCCACCATCGGGAACTATGGCTACACCTTC
TRBV6-5	NA	NA	TRBJ1-1	CASRIRGWTEAFF	TGTGCCAGCAGGATAAGAGGGTGGACTGAAGCTTTCTTT
TRBV11-2	TRBD2	NA	TRBJ2-7	CASSPRGQLAGVYEQYF	TGTGCCAGCAGCCCCCGAGGGCAGTTAGCGGGGGTCTACGAGCAGTACTTC
TRBV13	TRBD1	NA	TRBJ2-7	CASSSGGGVSYEQYF	TGTGCCAGCAGCTCAGGGGGCGGGGTATCCTACGAGCAGTACTTC
TRBV7-8	NA	NA	TRBJ2-5	CASSTLQGQETQYF	TGTGCCAGCAGCACCCTACAGGGCCAAGAGACCCAGTACTTC
TRBV5-1	TRBD2	NA	TRBJ2-2	CASSSGTSHGELFF	TGCGCCAGCAGCTCCGGGACTAGTCACGGGGAGCTGTTTTTT
TRBV19	NA	NA	TRBJ1-2	CASSIRADSGYTF	TGTGCCAGTAGTATCCGAGCAGACTCCGGCTACACCTTC
TRBV25-1	TRBD2	NA	TRBJ2-7	CASSGGRAYEQYF	TGTGCCAGCAGCGGGGGGAGAGCCTACGAGCAGTACTTC
TRBV11-2	TRBD2	NA	TRBJ2-1	CASSLLGLAGDGNEQFF	TGTGCCAGCAGCTTATTGGGACTAGCGGGGGATGGCAATGAGCAGTTCTTC
TRBV28	TRBD1	NA	TRBJ2-7	CASSFPSRGSYEQYF	TGTGCCAGCAGTTTCCCATCCAGGGGGAGCTACGAGCAGTACTTC
TRBV6-1	NA	NA	TRBJ2-3	CATAGARTDTQYF	TGTGCCACCGCGGGGGCGAGAACAGATACGCAGTATTTT
TRBV18	NA	NA	TRBJ2-7	CASSSTSGSDEQYF	TGTGCCAGCTCATCGACTAGTGGATCGGACGAGCAGTACTTC
TRBV6-9	TRBD2	NA	TRBJ2-1	CASTTGTSGRSRYNEQFF	TGTGCCAGCACCACCGGGACTAGCGGGAGATCAAGGTACAATGAGCAGTTCTTC